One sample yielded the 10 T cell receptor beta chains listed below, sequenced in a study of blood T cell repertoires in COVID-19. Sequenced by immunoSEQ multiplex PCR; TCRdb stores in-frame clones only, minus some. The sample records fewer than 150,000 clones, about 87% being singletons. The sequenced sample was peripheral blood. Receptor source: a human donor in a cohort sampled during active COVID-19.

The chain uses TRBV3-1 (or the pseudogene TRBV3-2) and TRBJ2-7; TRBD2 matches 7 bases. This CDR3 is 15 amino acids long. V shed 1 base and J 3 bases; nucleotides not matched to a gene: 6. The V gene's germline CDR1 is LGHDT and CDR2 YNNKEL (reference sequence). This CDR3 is CASSQGLANSYEQYF. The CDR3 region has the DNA TGTGCCAGCAGCCAAGGACTAGCTAACAGCTACGAGCAGTACTTC.

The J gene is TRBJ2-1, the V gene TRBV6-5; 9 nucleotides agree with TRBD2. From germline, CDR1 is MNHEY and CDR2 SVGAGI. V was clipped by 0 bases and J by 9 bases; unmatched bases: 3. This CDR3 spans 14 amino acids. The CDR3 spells CASSYSGGGGEQFF. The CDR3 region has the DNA TGTGCCAGCAGTTACTCGGGCGGGGGGGGTGAGCAGTTCTTC.

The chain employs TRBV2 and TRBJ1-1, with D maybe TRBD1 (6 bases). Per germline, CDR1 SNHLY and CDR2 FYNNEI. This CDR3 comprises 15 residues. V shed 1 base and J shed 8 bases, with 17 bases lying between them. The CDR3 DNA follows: TGTGCCAGCAGTGAAGATCTATTTCAAGACAGGGAAGCTTTCTTT. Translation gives CASSEDLFQDREAFF.

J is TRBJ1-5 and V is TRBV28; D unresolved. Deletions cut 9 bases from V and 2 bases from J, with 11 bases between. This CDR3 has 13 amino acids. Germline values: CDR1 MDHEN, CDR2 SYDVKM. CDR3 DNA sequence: TGTGCCAGTAGGACTAGGGGCAATCAGCCCCAGCATTTT. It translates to CASRTRGNQPQHF.

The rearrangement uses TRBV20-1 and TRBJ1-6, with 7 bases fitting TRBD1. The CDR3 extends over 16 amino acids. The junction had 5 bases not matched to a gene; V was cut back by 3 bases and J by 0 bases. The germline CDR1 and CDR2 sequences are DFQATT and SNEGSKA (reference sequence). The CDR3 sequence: CSASGTDISYNSPLHF. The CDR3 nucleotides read TGCAGTGCTAGTGGGACAGATATCTCCTATAATTCACCCCTCCACTTT.

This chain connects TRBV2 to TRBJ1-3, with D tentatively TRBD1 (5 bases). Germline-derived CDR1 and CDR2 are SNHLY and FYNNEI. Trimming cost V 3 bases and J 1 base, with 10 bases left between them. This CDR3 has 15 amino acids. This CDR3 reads CASSEQGTSGNTIYF. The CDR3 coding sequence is TGTGCCAGCAGTGAGCAGGGTACTTCTGGAAACACCATATATTTT.

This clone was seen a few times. DNA for the CDR3: TGTGCCACCAGCAGGACTAGCGGCACAGATACGCAGTATTTT. This translates into CATSRTSGTDTQYF. The rearrangement uses TRBV2 and TRBJ2-3; 9 positions match TRBD2. The CDR3 is 14 residues long. The V gene end was trimmed by 10 bases and the J gene end by 1 base; junction bases not matched to a gene: 6. The germline V gene encodes CDR1 SNHLY and CDR2 FYNNEI.

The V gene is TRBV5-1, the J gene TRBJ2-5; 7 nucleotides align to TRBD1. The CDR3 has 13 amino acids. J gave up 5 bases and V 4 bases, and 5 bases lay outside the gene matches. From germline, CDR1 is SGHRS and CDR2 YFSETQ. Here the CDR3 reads CASSPSGGETQYF. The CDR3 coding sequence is TGCGCCAGCAGCCCATCAGGGGGTGAGACCCAGTACTTC.

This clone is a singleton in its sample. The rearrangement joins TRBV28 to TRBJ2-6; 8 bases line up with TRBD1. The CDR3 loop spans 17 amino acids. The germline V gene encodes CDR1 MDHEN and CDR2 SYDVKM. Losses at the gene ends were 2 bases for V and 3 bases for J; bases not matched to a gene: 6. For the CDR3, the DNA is TGTGCCAGCAGTTTAGACGACAGGGGTTTTGGGGCCAACGTCCTGACTTTC. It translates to CASSLDDRGFGANVLTF.

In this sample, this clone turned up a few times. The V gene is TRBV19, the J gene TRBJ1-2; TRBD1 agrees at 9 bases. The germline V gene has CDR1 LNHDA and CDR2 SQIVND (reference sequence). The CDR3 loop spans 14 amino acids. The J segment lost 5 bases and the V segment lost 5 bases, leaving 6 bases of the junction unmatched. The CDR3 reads CASSVSTGGYGYTF. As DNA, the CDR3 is TGTGCCAGTAGTGTCTCGACAGGGGGTTATGGCTACACCTTC. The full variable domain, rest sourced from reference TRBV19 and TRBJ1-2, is DGGITQSPKYLFRKEGQNVTLSCEQNLNHDAMYWYRQDPGQGLRLIYYSQIVNDFQKGDIAEGYSVSREKKESFPLTVTSAQKNPTAFYLCASSVSTGGYGYTFGSGTRLTVV.